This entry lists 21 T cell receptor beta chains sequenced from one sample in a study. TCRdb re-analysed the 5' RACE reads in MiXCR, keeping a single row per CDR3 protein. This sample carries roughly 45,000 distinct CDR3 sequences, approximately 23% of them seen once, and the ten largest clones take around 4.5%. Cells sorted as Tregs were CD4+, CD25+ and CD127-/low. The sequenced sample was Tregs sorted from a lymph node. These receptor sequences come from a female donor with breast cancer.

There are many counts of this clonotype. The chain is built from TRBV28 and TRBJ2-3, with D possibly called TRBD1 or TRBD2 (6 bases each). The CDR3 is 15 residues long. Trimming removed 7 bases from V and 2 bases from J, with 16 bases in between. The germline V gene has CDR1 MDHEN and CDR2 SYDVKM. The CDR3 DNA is TGTGCCAGCACCTTTACGGGGGCGTACACAGATACGCAGTATTTT. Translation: CASTFTGAYTDTQYF.

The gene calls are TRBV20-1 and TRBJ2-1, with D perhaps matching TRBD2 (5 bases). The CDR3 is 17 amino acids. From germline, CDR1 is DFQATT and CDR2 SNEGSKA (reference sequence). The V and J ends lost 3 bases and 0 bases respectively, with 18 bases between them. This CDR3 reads CSARSLVARGSYNEQFF. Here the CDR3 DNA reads TGCAGTGCTAGGTCTTTGGTAGCGAGAGGCTCCTACAATGAGCAGTTCTTC.

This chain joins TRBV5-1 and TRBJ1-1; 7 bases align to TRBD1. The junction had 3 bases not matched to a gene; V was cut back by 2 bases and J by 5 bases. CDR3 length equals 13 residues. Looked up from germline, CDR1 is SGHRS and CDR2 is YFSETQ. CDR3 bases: TGCGCCAGCAGCTTTCAGGGGGAGACTGAAGCTTTCTTT. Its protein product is CASSFQGETEAFF.

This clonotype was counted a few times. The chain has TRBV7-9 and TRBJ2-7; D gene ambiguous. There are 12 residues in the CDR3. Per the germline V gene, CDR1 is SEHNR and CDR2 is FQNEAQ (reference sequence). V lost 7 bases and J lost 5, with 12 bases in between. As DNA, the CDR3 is TGTGCCAGCACCCGTGCCCAAAACGAGCAGTACTTC. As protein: CASTRAQNEQYF.

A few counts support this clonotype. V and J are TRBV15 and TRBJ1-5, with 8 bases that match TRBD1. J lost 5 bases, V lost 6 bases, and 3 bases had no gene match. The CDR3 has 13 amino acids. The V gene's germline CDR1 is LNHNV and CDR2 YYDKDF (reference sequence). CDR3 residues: CATRDRGDQPQHF. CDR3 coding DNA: TGTGCCACCAGAGACAGGGGTGATCAGCCCCAGCATTTT.

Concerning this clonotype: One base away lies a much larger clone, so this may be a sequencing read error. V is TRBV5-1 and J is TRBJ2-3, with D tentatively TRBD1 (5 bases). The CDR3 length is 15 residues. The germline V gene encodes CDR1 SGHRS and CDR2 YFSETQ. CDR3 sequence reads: CAGSLDNRNVDTQYF. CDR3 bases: TGCGCCGGCAGCTTGGACAACAGGAACGTAGATACGCAGTATTTT.

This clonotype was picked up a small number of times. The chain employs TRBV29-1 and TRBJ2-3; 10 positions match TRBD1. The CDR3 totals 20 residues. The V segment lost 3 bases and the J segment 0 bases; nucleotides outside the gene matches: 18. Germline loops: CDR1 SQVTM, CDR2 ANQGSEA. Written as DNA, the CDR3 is TGCAGCGTTGAGCGTTGGGGGGGACAGGGGTCCTCAACTAGCACAGATACGCAGTATTTT. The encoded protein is CSVERWGGQGSSTSTDTQYF.

The CDR3, as DNA: TGTGCCAGCAGTCGACTAGCGAGCGTAAATGAGCAGTTCTTC. This encodes CASSRLASVNEQFF. The gene calls are TRBV6-5 and TRBJ2-1; 8 nucleotides line up with TRBD2. The V gene end was trimmed by 5 bases and the J gene end by 7 bases; junction bases not matched to a gene: 7. The CDR3 runs 14 residues. Germline lookup yields CDR1 MNHEY and CDR2 SVGAGI.

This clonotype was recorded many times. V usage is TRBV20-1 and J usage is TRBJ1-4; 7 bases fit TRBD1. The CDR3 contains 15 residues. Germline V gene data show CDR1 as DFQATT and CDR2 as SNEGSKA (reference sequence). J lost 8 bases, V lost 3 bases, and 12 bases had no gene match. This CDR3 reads CSASRTGRAEEKLFF. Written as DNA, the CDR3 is TGCAGTGCTAGCCGGACAGGCCGGGCGGAAGAAAAACTGTTTTTT.

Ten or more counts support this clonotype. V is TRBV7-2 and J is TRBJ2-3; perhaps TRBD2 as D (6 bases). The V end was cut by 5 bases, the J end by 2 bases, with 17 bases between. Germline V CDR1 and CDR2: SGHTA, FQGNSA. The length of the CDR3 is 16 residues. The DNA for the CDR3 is TGTGCCAGCAGCAAGGACTATAACTCCATCACAGATACGCAGTATTTT. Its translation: CASSKDYNSITDTQYF.

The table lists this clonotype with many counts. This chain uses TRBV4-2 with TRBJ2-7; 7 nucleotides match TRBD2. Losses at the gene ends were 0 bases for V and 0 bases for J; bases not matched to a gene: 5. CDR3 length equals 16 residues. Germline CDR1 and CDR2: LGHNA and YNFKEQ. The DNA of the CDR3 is TGTGCCAGCAGCCAAGACGGGGAGGGGCCCTCCTACGAGCAGTACTTC. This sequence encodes CASSQDGEGPSYEQYF.

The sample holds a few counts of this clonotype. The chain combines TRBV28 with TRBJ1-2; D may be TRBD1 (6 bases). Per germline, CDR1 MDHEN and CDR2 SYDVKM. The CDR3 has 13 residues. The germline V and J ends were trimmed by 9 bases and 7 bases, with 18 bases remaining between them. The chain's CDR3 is CASQNRDIRGYTF. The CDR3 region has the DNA TGTGCCAGTCAAAACCGGGACATCCGTGGCTACACCTTC.

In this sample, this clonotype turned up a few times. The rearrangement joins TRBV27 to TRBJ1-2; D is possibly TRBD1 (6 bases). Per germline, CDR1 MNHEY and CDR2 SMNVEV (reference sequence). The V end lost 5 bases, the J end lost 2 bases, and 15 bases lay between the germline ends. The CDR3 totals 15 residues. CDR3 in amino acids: CASSPRRGGNYGYTF. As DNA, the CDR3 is TGTGCCAGCAGTCCCCGGCGGGGGGGCAACTATGGCTACACCTTC.

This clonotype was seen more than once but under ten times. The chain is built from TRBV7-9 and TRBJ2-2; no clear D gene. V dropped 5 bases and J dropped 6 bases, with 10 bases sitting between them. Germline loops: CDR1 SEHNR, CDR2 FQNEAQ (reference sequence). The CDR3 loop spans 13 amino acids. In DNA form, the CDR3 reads TGTGCCAGCAGCCCCCCCGCGCCCGGGGAGCTGTTTTTT. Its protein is CASSPPAPGELFF.

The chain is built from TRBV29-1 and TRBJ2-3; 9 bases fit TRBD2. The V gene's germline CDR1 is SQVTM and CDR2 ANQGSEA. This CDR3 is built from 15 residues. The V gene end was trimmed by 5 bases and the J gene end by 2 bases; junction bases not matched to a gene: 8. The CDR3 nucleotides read TGCAGCGTTTATTTTCTAGCGGGACACACAGATACGCAGTATTTT. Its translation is CSVYFLAGHTDTQYF.

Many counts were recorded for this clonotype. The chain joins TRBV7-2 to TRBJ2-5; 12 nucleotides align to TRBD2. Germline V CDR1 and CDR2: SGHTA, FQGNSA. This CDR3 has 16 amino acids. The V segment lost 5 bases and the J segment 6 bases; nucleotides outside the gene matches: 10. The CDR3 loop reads CASSPRTSGEIKTQYF. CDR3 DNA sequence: TGTGCCAGCAGCCCCCGGACTAGCGGGGAGATAAAGACCCAGTACTTC.

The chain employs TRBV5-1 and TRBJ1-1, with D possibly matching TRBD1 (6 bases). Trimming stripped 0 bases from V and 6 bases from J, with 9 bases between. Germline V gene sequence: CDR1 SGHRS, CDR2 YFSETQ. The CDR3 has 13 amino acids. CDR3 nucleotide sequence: TGCGCCAGCAGCTTGGCACAGGGTGCTGAAGCTTTCTTT. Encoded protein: CASSLAQGAEAFF.

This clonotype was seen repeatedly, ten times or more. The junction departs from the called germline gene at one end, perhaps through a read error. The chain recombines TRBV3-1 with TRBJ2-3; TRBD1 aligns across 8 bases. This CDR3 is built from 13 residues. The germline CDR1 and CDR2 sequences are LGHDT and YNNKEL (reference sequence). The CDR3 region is CASSQSPADRADF. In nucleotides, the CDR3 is TGTGCCAGCAGCCAAAGTCCCGCGGACAGGGCGGATTTT.

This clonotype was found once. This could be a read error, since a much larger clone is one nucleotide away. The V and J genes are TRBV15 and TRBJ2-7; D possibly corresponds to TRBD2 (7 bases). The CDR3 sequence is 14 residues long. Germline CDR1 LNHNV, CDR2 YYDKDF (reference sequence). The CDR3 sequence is CTTGREGGGFEQYF. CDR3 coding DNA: TGTACCACCGGCAGAGAGGGGGGAGGGTTCGAGCAGTACTTC.

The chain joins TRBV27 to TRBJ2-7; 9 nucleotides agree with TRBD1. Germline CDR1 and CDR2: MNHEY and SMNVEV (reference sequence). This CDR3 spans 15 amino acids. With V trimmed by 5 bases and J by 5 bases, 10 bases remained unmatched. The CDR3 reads CASSLLGTGLHEQYF. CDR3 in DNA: TGTGCCAGCAGTCTCCTCGGGACAGGGCTGCACGAGCAGTACTTC.

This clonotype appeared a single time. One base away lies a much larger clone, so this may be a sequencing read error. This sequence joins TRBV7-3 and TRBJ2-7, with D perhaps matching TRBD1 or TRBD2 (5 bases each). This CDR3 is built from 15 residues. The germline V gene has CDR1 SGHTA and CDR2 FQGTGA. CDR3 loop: CANSATGRSSSEQYF. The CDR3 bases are TGTGCCAACAGCGCGACGGGACGCTCATCCTCCGAGCAGTACTTC. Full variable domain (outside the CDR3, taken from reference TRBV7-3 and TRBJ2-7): GAGVSQTPSNKVTEKGKYVELRCDPISGHTALYWYRQSLGQGPEFLIYFQGTGAADDSGLPNDRFFAVRPEGSVSTLKIQRTERGDSAVYLCANSATGRSSSEQYFGPGTRLTVT.